This T cell receptor beta chain emerged from a study of tumor-infiltrating lymphocytes in primary liver carcinoma. Looking at the study overall: Stage T1-T3 N0M0 tumors spanned about 4.2 to 10 cm. Study results and limitations: Present in all five tumor regions were only about 8-25% of the top clones.

The authors made TCR beta cDNA from about 500 ng total RNA with a constant-region primer. Slightly modified ARM-PCR served as the procedure for the TCR beta libraries. These libraries came from three rounds of nested multiplex PCR. Both of the initial two PCR rounds ran for around 10 cycles and employed TRBV1-TRBV30 forward primers alongside a C-beta reverse primer. TCRdb reprocessed the multiplex PCR reads with MiXCR, giving one entry per CDR3 protein. The sample carries 100,000 or so distinct CDR3 sequences, around 80% recorded once. About this clonotype: What it binds is not known. The junction departs from the called germline gene at one end, perhaps through a read error.

Germline lookup yields CDR1 SGHDT and CDR2 YYEEEE. The CDR3 length is 17 residues. From unsorted bulk tissue weighing about 17-30 mg, DNA and RNA were co-extracted. The sequence derives from a middle-aged man with primary liver carcinoma and hepatitis B virus infection. This chain uses TRBV5-6 with TRBJ2-2; 8 positions match TRBD2. The sequenced sample was liver tumor tissue from sampling region 3. Stated subset: tumor region T3, left-lateral pole. The CDR3 DNA reads as TGTGCCAGCAGCGTATGGGGACTAGTGCGGACAACCGGGGAGCAGTTTTTC. It translates to CASSVWGLVRTTGEQFF. Looking up the rest from reference TRBV5-6 and TRBJ2-2 gives the full variable domain: DAGVTQSPTHLIKTRGQQVTLRCSPKSGHDTVSWYQQALGQGPQFIFQYYEEEERQRGNFPDRFSGHQFPNYSSELNVNALLLGDSALYLCASSVWGLVRTTGEQFFGEGSRLTVL.